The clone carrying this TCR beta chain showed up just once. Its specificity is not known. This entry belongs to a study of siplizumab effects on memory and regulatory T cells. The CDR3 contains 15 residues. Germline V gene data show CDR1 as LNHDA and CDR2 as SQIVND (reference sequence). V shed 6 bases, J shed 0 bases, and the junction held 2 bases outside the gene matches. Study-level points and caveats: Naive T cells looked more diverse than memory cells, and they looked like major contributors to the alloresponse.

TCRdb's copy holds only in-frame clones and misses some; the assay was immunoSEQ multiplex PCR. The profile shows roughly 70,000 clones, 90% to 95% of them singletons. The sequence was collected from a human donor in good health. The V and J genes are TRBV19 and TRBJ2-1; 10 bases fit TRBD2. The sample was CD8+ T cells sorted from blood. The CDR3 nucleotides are TGTGCCAGTAGGGTAGCGGGAGGCTCCTACAATGAGCAGTTCTTC. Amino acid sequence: CASRVAGGSYNEQFF.